This T cell receptor (beta chain) was sequenced for a study of blood T cell repertoires in COVID-19. For the study at large: Whether acute or convalescent, the COVID-19 samples came from the United States, Italy and Spain. Sources were T cells, B-cell-depleted T cells, or PBMCs; the material itself was cDNA or gDNA.

V was clipped by 2 bases and J by 4 bases, with 15 bases between them. Germline V gene sequence: CDR1 LGHDT, CDR2 YNNKEL (reference sequence). This CDR3 comprises 16 residues. As originally analysed: The authors estimated nucleated cell counts from reference gene primer amplification. Only in-frame clones appear in the TCRdb table, and some are missing; sequencing was by immunoSEQ multiplex PCR. V and J calls and clone size are as listed in that table; D and trimming were resolved from the DNA. This table holds about 110,000 clones, 84% found once. This chain links TRBV3-1 (or the pseudogene TRBV3-2) with TRBJ1-3, with D possibly TRBD1 on 6 matching bases. Specimen: peripheral blood. This clonotype originated in a human donor in a cohort sampled during active COVID-19. The CDR3 reads CASSQTHAGAGNTIYF. The CDR3 nucleotides read TGTGCCAGCAGCCAAACCCATGCGGGGGCCGGAAACACCATATATTTT.